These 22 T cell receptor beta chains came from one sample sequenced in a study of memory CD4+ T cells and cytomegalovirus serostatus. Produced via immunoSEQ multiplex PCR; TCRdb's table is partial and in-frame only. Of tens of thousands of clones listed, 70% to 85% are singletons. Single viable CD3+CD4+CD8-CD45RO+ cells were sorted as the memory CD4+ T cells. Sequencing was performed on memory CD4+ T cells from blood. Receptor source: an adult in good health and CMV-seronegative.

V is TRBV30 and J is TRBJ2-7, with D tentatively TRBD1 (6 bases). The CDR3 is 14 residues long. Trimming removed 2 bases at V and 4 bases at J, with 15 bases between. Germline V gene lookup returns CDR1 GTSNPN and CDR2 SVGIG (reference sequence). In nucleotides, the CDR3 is TGTGCCTGGAGTCGTGGGGGCTTGGTGTACGAGCAGTACTTC. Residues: CAWSRGGLVYEQYF. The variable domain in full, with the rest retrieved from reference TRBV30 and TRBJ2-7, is SQTIHQWPATLVQPVGSPLSLECTVEGTSNPNLYWYRQAAGRGLQLLFYSVGIGQISSEVPQNLSASRPQDRQFILSSKKLLLSDSGFYLCAWSRGGLVYEQYFGPGTRLTVT.

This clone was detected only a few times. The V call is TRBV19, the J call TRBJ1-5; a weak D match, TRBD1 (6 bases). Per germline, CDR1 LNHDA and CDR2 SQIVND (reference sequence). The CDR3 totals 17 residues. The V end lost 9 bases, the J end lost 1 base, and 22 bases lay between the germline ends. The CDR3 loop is CASQTIGGGVSNQPQHF. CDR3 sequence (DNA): TGTGCCAGCCAAACAATCGGGGGGGGCGTAAGCAATCAGCCCCAGCATTTT.

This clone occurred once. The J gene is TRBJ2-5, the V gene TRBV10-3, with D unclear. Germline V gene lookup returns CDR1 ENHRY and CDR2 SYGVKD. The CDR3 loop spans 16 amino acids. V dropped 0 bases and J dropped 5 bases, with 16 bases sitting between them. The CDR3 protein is CAISESLDGQLETQYF. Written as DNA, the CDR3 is TGTGCCATCAGTGAGTCGTTGGATGGGCAGCTGGAGACCCAGTACTTC.

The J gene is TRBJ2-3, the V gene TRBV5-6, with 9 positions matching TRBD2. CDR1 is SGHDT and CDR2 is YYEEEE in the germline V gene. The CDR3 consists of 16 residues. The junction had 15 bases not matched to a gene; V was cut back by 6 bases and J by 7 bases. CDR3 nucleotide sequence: TGTGCCAGCACCAATGGGGGCGGGGGGGCCAGGCATACGCAGTATTTT. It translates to CASTNGGGGARHTQYF.

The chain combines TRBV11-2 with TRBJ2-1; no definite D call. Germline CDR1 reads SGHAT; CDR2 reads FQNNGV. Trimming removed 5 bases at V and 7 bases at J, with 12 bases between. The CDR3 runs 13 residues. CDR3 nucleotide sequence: TGTGCCAGCAGCCCAGGCAACGTAAATGAGCAGTTCTTC. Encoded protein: CASSPGNVNEQFF.

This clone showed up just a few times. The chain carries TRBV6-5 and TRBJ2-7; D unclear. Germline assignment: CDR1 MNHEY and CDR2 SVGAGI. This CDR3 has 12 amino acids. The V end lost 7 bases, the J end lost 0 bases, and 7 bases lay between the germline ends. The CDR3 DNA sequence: TGTGCCAGCATCTCTTACTCCTACGAGCAGTACTTC. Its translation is CASISYSYEQYF.

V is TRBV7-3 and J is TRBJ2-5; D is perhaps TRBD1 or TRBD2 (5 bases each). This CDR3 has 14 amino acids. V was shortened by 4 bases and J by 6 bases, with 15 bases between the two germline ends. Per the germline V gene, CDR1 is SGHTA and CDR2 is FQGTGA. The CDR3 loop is CASSSTSGQKTQYF. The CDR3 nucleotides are TGTGCCAGCAGCTCGACGTCGGGGCAGAAGACCCAGTACTTC.

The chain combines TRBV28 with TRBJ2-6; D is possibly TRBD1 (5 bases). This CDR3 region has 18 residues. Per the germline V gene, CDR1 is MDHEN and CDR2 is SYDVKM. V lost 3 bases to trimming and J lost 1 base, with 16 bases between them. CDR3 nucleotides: TGTGCCAGCAGTTTTTCAGGGTTTTATTCTTCTGGGGCCAACGTCCTGACTTTC. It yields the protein CASSFSGFYSSGANVLTF. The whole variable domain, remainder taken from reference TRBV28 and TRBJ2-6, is DVKVTQSSRYLVKRTGEKVFLECVQDMDHENMFWYRQDPGLGLRLIYFSYDVKMKEKGDIPEGYSVSREKKERFSLILESASTNQTSMYLCASSFSGFYSSGANVLTFGAGSRLTVL.

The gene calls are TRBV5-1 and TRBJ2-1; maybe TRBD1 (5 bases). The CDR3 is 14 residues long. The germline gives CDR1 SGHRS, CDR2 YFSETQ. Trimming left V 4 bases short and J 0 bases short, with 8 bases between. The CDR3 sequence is CASSGASSYNEQFF. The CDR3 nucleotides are TGCGCCAGCAGCGGGGCCAGCTCCTACAATGAGCAGTTCTTC.

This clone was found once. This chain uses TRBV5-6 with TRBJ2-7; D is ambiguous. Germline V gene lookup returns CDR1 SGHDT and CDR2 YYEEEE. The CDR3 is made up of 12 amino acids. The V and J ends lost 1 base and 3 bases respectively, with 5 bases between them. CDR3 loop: CASSLTDYEQYF. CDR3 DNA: TGTGCCAGCAGCTTGACCGACTACGAGCAGTACTTC.

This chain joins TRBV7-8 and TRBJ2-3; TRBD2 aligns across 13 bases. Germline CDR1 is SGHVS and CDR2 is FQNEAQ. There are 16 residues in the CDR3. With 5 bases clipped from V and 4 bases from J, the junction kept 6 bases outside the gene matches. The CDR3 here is CASSARTSGSADTQYF. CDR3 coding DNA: TGTGCCAGCAGCGCCCGGACTAGCGGGAGCGCAGATACGCAGTATTTT.

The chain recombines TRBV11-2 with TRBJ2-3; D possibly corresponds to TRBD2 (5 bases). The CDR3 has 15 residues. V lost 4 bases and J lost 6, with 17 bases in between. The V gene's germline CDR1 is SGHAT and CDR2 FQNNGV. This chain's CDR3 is CASSSAAGSQDTQYF. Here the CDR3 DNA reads TGTGCCAGCAGCTCCGCCGCGGGCTCCCAGGATACGCAGTATTTT. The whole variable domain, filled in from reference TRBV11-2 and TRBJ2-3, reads EAGVAQSPRYKIIEKRQSVAFWCNPISGHATLYWYQQILGQGPKLLIQFQNNGVVDDSQLPKDRFSAERLKGVDSTLKIQPAKLEDSAVYLCASSSAAGSQDTQYFGPGTRLTVL.

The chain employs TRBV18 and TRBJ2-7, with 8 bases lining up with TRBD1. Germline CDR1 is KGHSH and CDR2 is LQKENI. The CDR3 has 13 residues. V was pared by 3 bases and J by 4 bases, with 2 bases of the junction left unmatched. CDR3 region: CASSPGTGYEQYF. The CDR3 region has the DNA TGTGCCAGCTCACCCGGGACAGGTTACGAGCAGTACTTC.

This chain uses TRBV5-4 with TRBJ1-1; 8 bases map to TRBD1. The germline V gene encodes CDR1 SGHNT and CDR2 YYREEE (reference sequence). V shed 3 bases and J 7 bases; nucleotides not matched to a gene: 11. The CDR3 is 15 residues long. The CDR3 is CASSWTGKGENEAFF. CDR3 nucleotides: TGTGCCAGCAGCTGGACAGGGAAAGGCGAGAATGAAGCTTTCTTT.

CDR3 coding DNA: TGTGCCAGCAGTTCAGTCTCCCATGAAGCTTTCTTT. The encoded protein is CASSSVSHEAFF. The rearrangement uses TRBV6-5 and TRBJ1-1, with D uncertain. This CDR3 comprises 12 residues. Trimming stripped 4 bases from V and 7 bases from J, with 10 bases between. The germline CDR1 and CDR2 sequences are MNHEY and SVGAGI.

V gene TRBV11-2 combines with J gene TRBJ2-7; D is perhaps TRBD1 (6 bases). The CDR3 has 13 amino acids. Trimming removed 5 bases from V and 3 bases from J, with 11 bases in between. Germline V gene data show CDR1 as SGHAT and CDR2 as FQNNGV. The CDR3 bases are TGTGCCAGCAGCCAGGGACATCTCTACGAGCAGTACTTC. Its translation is CASSQGHLYEQYF.

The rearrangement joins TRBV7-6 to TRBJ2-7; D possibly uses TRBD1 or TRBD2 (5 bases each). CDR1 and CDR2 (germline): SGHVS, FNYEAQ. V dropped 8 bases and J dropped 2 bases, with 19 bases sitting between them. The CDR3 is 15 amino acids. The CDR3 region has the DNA TGTGCCAGCGCTCCCGGACTGGAGACAGCCTACGAGCAGTACTTC. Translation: CASAPGLETAYEQYF.

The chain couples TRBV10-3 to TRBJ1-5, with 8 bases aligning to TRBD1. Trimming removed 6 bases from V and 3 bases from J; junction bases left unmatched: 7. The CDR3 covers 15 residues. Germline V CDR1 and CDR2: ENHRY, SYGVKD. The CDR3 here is CAIRDSGQDNQPQHF. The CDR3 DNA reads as TGTGCCATCAGGGATTCGGGACAGGACAATCAGCCCCAGCATTTT.

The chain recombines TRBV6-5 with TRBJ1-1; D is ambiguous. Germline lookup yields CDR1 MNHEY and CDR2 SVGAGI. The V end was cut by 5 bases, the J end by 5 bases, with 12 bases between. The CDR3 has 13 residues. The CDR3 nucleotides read TGTGCCAGCAGTGGGGAGGGTTGGACTGAAGCTTTCTTT. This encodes CASSGEGWTEAFF.

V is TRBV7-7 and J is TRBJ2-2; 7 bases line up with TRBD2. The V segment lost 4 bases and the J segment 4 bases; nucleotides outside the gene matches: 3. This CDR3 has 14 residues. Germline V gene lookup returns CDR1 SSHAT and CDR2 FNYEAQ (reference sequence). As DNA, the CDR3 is TGTGCCAGCAGCTACGGGACTATCACCGGGGAGCTGTTTTTT. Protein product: CASSYGTITGELFF.

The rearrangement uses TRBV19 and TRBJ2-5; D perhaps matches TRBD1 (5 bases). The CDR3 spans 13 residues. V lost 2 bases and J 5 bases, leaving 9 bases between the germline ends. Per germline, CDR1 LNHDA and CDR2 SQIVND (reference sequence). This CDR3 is CASSIQGTETQYF. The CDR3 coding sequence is TGTGCCAGTAGTATACAGGGAACCGAGACCCAGTACTTC. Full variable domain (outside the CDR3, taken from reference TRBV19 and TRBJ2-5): DGGITQSPKYLFRKEGQNVTLSCEQNLNHDAMYWYRQDPGQGLRLIYYSQIVNDFQKGDIAEGYSVSREKKESFPLTVTSAQKNPTAFYLCASSIQGTETQYFGPGTRLLVL.

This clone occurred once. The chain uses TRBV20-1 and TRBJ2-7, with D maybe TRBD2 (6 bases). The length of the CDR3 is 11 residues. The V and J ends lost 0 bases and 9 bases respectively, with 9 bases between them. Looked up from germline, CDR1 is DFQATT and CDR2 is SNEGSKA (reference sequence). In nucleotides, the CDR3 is TGCAGTGCTAGAGATGGGGGAGGGCAGTACTTC. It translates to CSARDGGGQYF.